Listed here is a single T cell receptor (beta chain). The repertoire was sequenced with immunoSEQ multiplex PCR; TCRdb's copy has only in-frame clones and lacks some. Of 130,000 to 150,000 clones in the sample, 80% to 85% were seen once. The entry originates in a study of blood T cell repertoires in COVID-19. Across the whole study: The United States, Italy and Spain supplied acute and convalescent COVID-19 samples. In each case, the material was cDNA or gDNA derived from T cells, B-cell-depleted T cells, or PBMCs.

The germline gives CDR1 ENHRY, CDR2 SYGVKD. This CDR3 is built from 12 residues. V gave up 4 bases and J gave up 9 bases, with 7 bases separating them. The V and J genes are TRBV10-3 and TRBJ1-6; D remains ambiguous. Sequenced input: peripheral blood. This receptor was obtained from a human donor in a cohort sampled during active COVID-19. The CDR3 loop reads CAISGGSSPLHF. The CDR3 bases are TGTGCCATCAGTGGAGGTTCTTCACCCCTCCACTTT.